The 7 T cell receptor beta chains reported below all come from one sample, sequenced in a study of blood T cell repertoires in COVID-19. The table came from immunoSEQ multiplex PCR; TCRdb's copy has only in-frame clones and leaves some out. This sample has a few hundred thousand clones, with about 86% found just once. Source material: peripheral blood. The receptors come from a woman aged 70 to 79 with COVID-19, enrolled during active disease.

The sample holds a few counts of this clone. The CDR3 loop is CASRYTGTGVEAFF. Here the CDR3 DNA reads TGTGCCAGCAGGTATACCGGGACAGGGGTTGAAGCTTTCTTT. The rearrangement joins TRBV7-2 to TRBJ1-1, with 10 bases that match TRBD1. The germline gives CDR1 SGHTA, CDR2 FQGNSA. This CDR3 spans 14 amino acids. V was pared by 6 bases and J by 7 bases, with 8 bases of the junction left unmatched.

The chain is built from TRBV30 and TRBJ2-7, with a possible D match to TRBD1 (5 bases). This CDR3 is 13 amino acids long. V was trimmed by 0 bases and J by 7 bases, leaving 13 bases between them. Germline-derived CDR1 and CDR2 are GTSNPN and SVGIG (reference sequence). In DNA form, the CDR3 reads TGTGCCTGGAGTGTACTCGCAGGGATTGAGCAGTACTTC. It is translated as CAWSVLAGIEQYF.

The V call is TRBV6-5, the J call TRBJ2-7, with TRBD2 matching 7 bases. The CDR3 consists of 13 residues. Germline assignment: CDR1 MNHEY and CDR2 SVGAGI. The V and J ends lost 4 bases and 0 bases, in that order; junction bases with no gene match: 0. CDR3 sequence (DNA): TGTGCCAGCAGTTGGGGGGGCTCCTACGAGCAGTACTTC. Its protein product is CASSWGGSYEQYF.

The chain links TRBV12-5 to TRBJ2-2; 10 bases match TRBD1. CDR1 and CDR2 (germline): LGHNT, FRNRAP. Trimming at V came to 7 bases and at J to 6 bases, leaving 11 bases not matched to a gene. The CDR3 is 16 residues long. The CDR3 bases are TGTGCTAGTGCTACTTCCGGACAGGGGGGCCCCGGGGAGCTGTTTTTT. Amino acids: CASATSGQGGPGELFF.

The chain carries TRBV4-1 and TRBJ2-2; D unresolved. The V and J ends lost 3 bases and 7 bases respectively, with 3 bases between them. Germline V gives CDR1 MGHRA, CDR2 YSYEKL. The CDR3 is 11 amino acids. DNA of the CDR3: TGCGCCAGCAGCCATCACGGGGAGCTGTTTTTT. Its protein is CASSHHGELFF.

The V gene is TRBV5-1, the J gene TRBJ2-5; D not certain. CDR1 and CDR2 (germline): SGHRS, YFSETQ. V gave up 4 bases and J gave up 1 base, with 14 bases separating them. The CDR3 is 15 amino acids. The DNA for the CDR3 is TGCGCCAGCAGCCCTCAAGGAAGCGTCCAAGAGACCCAGTACTTC. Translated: CASSPQGSVQETQYF.

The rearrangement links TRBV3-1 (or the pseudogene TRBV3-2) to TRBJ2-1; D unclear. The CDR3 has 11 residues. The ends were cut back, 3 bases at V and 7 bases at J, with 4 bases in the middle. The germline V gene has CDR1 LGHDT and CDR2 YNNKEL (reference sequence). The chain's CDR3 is CASSHSNEQFF. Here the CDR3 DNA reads TGTGCCAGCAGCCATAGTAATGAGCAGTTCTTC.